Sequencing of this TCR beta chain was carried out in a study of shared clonotypes between healthy human individuals. The J segment lost 5 bases and the V segment lost 4 bases, leaving 5 bases of the junction unmatched. CDR1 is MNHEY and CDR2 is SMNVEV in the germline V gene (reference sequence). The CDR3 is made up of 14 amino acids. On this clone: Its antigen is undetermined.

Overall study results and limits: Non-shared clonotypes displayed generation probabilities falling below those of clonotypes present in all four donors. Approximately 4.9% of naive CD4 clonotypes were shared across a few donors. Across subsets, estimated richness was generally greater for naive than for memory populations. Depth of sequencing was expected to influence donor clonotype sharing.

Method: immunoSEQ multiplex PCR; TCRdb's copy keeps in-frame clones and lacks some. The sample has some 2.4 million clones, 93% seen once. Material for sequencing was naive CD4+ T cells from PBMCs. Subset: CD45RA+ positively selected. The receptor comes from a young man in good health. Some clones in this sample may be carry-over from other donors' samples. The gene calls are TRBV27 and TRBJ2-7; 10 nucleotides match TRBD2. The CDR3 spells CASSWKREGDEQYF. The CDR3 DNA reads TGTGCCAGCAGTTGGAAGCGGGAGGGGGACGAGCAGTACTTC.